This T cell receptor beta chain originates from a study of T cells after yellow fever vaccination. Synthesis of TCR cDNA relied on 5'RACE template switching, which attached a universal primer site and UMIs. TCRdb recomputed calls from the 5' RACE reads with MiXCR, one row per CDR3 protein. The table includes about 49,000 distinct CDR3 sequences, 7.4% detected once. CDR3 size: 17 residues. CDR1 is MGHRA and CDR2 is YSYEKL in the germline V gene. V lost 0 bases, J lost 3 bases, and 17 bases lay in between. Findings of the study overall: The booster response re-showed most primary clones: around 96% CD4, roughly 91% CD8. FACS-sorted repertoires could harbor abundant contaminating bulk-population clonotypes.

This clonotype was seen many times. Its antigen is not known. The receptor's source is a man between 18 and 29 years old who received the YFV17D yellow fever vaccine. The gene calls are TRBV4-1 and TRBJ1-1; no reliable D call. The specimen was CD8+ T cells sorted from PBMCs, collected roughly 15 days after the first yellow fever vaccination. The CDR3 bases are TGCGCCAGCAGCCAAGAGGGAGGGTTCTTGATGGACACTGAAGCTTTCTTT. Translating it yields CASSQEGGFLMDTEAFF.